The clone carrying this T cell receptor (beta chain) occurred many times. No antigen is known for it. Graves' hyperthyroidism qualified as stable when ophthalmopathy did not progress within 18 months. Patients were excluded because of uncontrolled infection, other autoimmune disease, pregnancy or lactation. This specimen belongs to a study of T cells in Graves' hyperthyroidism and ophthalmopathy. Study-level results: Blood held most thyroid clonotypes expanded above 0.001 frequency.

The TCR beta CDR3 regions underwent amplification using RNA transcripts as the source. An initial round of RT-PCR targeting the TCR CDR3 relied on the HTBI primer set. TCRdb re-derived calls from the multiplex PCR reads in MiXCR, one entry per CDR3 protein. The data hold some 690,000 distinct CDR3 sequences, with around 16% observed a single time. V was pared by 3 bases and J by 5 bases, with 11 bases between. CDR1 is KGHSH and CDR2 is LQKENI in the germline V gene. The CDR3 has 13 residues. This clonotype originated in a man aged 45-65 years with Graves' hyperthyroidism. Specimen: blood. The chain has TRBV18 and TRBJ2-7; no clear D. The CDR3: CASSPPSLNEQYF. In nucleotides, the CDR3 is TGTGCCAGCTCACCCCCCTCCCTGAACGAGCAGTACTTC.